The next 32 T cell receptor beta chains were all read from a single sample in a study of CD8 T cells in ankylosing spondylitis. Broader study findings: In ankylosing spondylitis blood, a motif of several highly homologous TCR beta variants appeared characteristic.

No antigen is known for these receptors. TCRdb re-derived calls from the 5' RACE reads in MiXCR, one entry per CDR3 protein. The sample contains around 430,000 distinct CDR3 sequences, more than 15% of which appear only once. The specimen was blood, either unsorted or a sorted T cell fraction (not recorded which). The receptor source for this set is a male donor with ankylosing spondylitis.

This clonotype appeared a few times. The chain employs TRBV6-1 and TRBJ1-3; D is unclear. CDR1 and CDR2 from the germline V gene are MNHNS and SASEGT. Between the trimmed V and J ends, which lost 6 bases and 3 bases, there was a span of 12 bases. The CDR3 runs 14 residues. CDR3: CASSPRWDGNTIYF. The CDR3, as DNA: TGTGCCAGCAGCCCCCGGTGGGATGGAAACACCATATATTTT.

The chain recombines TRBV6-5 with TRBJ2-5, with 7 bases aligning to TRBD2. Germline V gene data show CDR1 as MNHEY and CDR2 as SVGAGI. V was pared by 2 bases and J by 7 bases, with 13 bases of the junction left unmatched. This CDR3 is 16 amino acids long. The CDR3 sequence is CASSYGLRELLGTQYF. CDR3 DNA sequence: TGTGCCAGCAGTTACGGGTTGCGGGAGTTGCTAGGGACCCAGTACTTC.

This clonotype was counted between two and nine times. The V call is TRBV6-6, the J call TRBJ2-4; D gene unclear. The CDR3 totals 13 residues. Germline CDR1 and CDR2: MNHNY and SVGAGI (reference sequence). Trimming removed 0 bases at V and 9 bases at J, with 9 bases between. The CDR3 spells CASSYSPGSIQYF. The CDR3 DNA reads as TGTGCCAGCAGTTACTCCCCCGGAAGCATTCAGTACTTC.

The chain has TRBV20-1 and TRBJ1-3; D gene unclear. V lost 5 bases to trimming and J lost 4 bases, with 6 bases between them. There are 11 residues in the CDR3. Germline V gene sequence: CDR1 DFQATT, CDR2 SNEGSKA (reference sequence). CDR3 sequence: CSAQQGNTIYF. The CDR3 DNA is TGCAGTGCTCAGCAAGGAAACACCATATATTTT.

J is TRBJ1-5 and V is TRBV12-3 or TRBV12-4; TRBD1 matches at 7 bases. With 6 bases clipped from V and 11 bases from J, the junction kept 16 bases outside the gene matches. The length of the CDR3 is 15 residues. Here the CDR3 DNA reads TGTGCCAGCAGCCTAGGGGGCCCTCAGCCCCAGTCCCAGCATTTT. Amino acids: CASSLGGPQPQSQHF.

The gene calls are TRBV7-9 and TRBJ2-2, with D perhaps matching TRBD1 or TRBD2 (6 bases each). Germline V gives CDR1 SEHNR, CDR2 FQNEAQ (reference sequence). The V gene lost 5 bases and the J gene lost 4 bases, with 14 bases spanning the gap. This CDR3 comprises 15 residues. For the CDR3, the DNA is TGTGCCAGCAGCCTGATCGGGGGCGGCACCGGGGAGCTGTTTTTT. Its translation: CASSLIGGGTGELFF.

This chain connects TRBV7-2 to TRBJ2-7; no reliable D call. This CDR3 has 13 amino acids. In germline, CDR1 is SGHTA, CDR2 FQGNSA. Trimming removed 5 bases at V and 7 bases at J, with 15 bases between. The CDR3, as DNA: TGTGCCAGCAGCACCCAGGTCGTCGGAGAGCAGTACTTC. The encoded protein is CASSTQVVGEQYF.

This chain connects TRBV6-2 or TRBV6-3 to TRBJ2-1; TRBD2 is a possible D gene (6 bases). The germline CDR1 and CDR2 sequences are MNHEY and SVGEGT. The germline V and J ends were trimmed by 2 bases and 6 bases, with 14 bases remaining between them. The CDR3 runs 15 residues. The DNA of the CDR3 is TGTGCCAGCAGTTACGCGGGGACGATAGGCAATGAGCAGTTCTTC. The encoded protein is CASSYAGTIGNEQFF.

A word on this clonotype: A clone one base away is much larger, so this may be a read error. The CDR3 does not close with the conserved phenylalanine or tryptophan, likely indicating a read error. J is TRBJ2-5 and V is TRBV12-3 or TRBV12-4; D call uncertain. Trimming removed 7 bases at V and 1 base at J, with 13 bases between. This CDR3 is built from 14 residues. The CDR3 protein is CASNPGRLQETQYL. Written as DNA, the CDR3 is TGTGCCAGCAATCCCGGTAGGCTCCAAGAGACCCAGTACTTG.

This clonotype was seen a few times. The gene calls are TRBV20-1 and TRBJ2-4; D uncertain. Germline V gene data show CDR1 as DFQATT and CDR2 as SNEGSKA (reference sequence). The CDR3 totals 13 residues. Trimming cost V 5 bases and J 2 bases, with 10 bases left between them. The CDR3 here is CSAPDKTKNIQYF. The CDR3 bases are TGCAGTGCTCCCGACAAAACCAAAAACATTCAGTACTTC.

This clonotype has just a few counts. This chain links TRBV24-1 with TRBJ2-2; possibly TRBD1 or TRBD2 for D (5 bases each). V lost 5 bases and J lost 0, with 9 bases in between. The CDR3 is 15 residues long. Germline lookup yields CDR1 KGHDR and CDR2 SFDVKD. The CDR3 region is CATSGGTTNTGELFF. CDR3 in DNA: TGTGCCACCAGTGGTGGGACGACGAACACCGGGGAGCTGTTTTTT.

J is TRBJ2-6 and V is TRBV15; possibly TRBD1 for D (6 bases). Germline CDR1 LNHNV, CDR2 YYDKDF (reference sequence). Trimming left V 5 bases short and J 7 bases short, with 27 bases between. The CDR3 totals 19 residues. The CDR3 DNA reads TGTGCCACCAGCGGACGACTAATGGGGGACACTCTGGGCGCCAACGTCCTGACTTTC. Protein sequence: CATSGRLMGDTLGANVLTF.

The V gene is TRBV5-1, the J gene TRBJ2-3; D may be TRBD2 (5 bases). There are 13 residues in the CDR3. V gave up 5 bases and J gave up 0 bases, with 7 bases separating them. Germline V gene lookup returns CDR1 SGHRS and CDR2 YFSETQ. The CDR3 spells CASSSVSTDTQYF. Written as DNA, the CDR3 is TGCGCCAGCAGTAGCGTTAGCACAGATACGCAGTATTTT.

This clonotype came up a few times. J is TRBJ2-2 and V is TRBV7-3; D possibly corresponds to TRBD2 (7 bases). This CDR3 has 15 amino acids. CDR1 SGHTA and CDR2 FQGTGA come from the germline V gene. The ends were cut back, 4 bases at V and 5 bases at J, with 14 bases in the middle. The CDR3, as DNA: TGTGCCAGCAGCTCCGGGGGGCGGTGGACCGGGGAGCTGTTTTTT. It encodes CASSSGGRWTGELFF.

The sample holds a few counts of this clonotype. The chain is built from TRBV6-2 or TRBV6-3 and TRBJ1-5, with D hard to call. The CDR3 loop spans 12 amino acids. The V gene's germline CDR1 is MNHEY and CDR2 SVGEGT. Trimming took 4 bases from V and 7 from J, leaving 8 bases between them. CDR3 coding DNA: TGTGCCAGCAGTTTGGTACGGCAGCCCCAGCATTTT. This gives the protein CASSLVRQPQHF.

This clonotype was found a few times. The J gene is TRBJ1-2, the V gene TRBV24-1; D is undetermined. This CDR3 is 15 amino acids long. Trimming left V 5 bases short and J 3 bases short, with 15 bases between. The germline V gene has CDR1 KGHDR and CDR2 SFDVKD. For the CDR3, the DNA is TGTGCCACCAGTGTTGGGTCAGGCGGGGACTATGGCTACACCTTC. Protein sequence: CATSVGSGGDYGYTF.

This clonotype was detected only a few times. The chain has TRBV7-3 and TRBJ2-3, with D possibly being TRBD2 (5 bases). Germline CDR1 is SGHTA and CDR2 is FQGTGA. V was trimmed by 7 bases and J by 2 bases, leaving 19 bases between them. This CDR3 is 16 amino acids long. The CDR3 bases are TGTGCCAGCACCCTACTCGAGGGCCCCGACACAGATACGCAGTATTTT. As protein: CASTLLEGPDTDTQYF.

This clonotype was picked up many times. The chain combines TRBV28 with TRBJ1-4, with TRBD1 matching over 8 bases. Germline trimming cut 4 bases from V and 1 base from J; bases unmatched to any gene: 5. Germline CDR1 reads MDHEN; CDR2 reads SYDVKM. The CDR3 has 16 amino acids. CDR3 in DNA: TGTGCCAGCAGTTCGGGACAGGTCCGAACTAATGAAAAACTGTTTTTT. Protein product: CASSSGQVRTNEKLFF.

The rearrangement joins TRBV7-9 to TRBJ2-2, with 10 positions matching TRBD1. After removal of 5 bases from V and 1 base from J, the junction contained 4 bases not matched to a gene. This CDR3 has 16 amino acids. From germline, CDR1 is SEHNR and CDR2 FQNEAQ (reference sequence). CDR3 in amino acids: CASSAGTGVNTGELFF. The CDR3, as DNA: TGTGCCAGCAGCGCCGGGACAGGGGTGAACACCGGGGAGCTGTTTTTT.

This chain links TRBV21-1 with TRBJ2-3; TRBD2, the D gene given by the table, was not confirmed from the DNA. TRBV21-1 is shown as a pseudogene. CDR3 length: 18 residues. The CDR3 here is CASSKRGLYGGATDTQYF. The CDR3 DNA reads as TGTGCCAGCAGCAAAAGGGGCCTTTACGGGGGGGCAACAGATACGCAGTATTTT.

V is TRBV4-1 and J is TRBJ2-7, with 13 bases fitting TRBD2. Trimming took 5 bases from V and 0 from J; bases not matched to a gene: 10. Germline V gives CDR1 MGHRA, CDR2 YSYEKL. This CDR3 comprises 18 residues. The CDR3 loop is CASSSRTSGGLGSYEQYF. In DNA, the CDR3 is TGCGCCAGCAGCTCTCGGACTAGCGGGGGCCTGGGCTCCTACGAGCAGTACTTC.

This chain connects TRBV5-1 to TRBJ1-4; no clear D. This CDR3 contains 15 residues. V was trimmed by 0 bases and J by 8 bases, leaving 14 bases between them. Germline values: CDR1 SGHRS, CDR2 YFSETQ. CDR3: CASSLGLTQREKLFF. CDR3 coding DNA: TGCGCCAGCAGCTTGGGACTGACCCAGCGGGAAAAACTGTTTTTT.

This clonotype has just a few counts. The genes are TRBV28 and TRBJ1-2; 7 nucleotides agree with TRBD1. CDR1 and CDR2 from the germline V gene are MDHEN and SYDVKM. The trim removed 8 bases at V and 7 bases at J, leaving 13 bases unmatched. The CDR3 has 14 residues. Here the CDR3 DNA reads TGTGCCAGCCGTAAAAGCCAGGGGGGCGTTGGCTACACCTTC. This sequence encodes CASRKSQGGVGYTF.

This clonotype showed up just a few times. This chain connects TRBV20-1 to TRBJ2-2, with 7 nucleotides matching TRBD1. The CDR3 contains 15 residues. The V gene end was trimmed by 1 base and the J gene end by 1 base; junction bases not matched to a gene: 3. CDR1 and CDR2 (germline): DFQATT, SNEGSKA (reference sequence). CDR3 residues: CSARATGWNTGELFF. The CDR3 nucleotides read TGCAGTGCTAGAGCGACAGGGTGGAACACCGGGGAGCTGTTTTTT.

The J gene is TRBJ2-1, the V gene TRBV10-3, with D perhaps TRBD1 (6 bases). Germline assignment: CDR1 ENHRY and CDR2 SYGVKD. V lost 1 base, J lost 7 bases, and 17 bases lay in between. CDR3 length equals 16 residues. The CDR3, as DNA: TGTGCCATCAGTGAGTTGATACAGGGCGCCGGAAATGAGCAGTTCTTC. It translates to CAISELIQGAGNEQFF.

CDR3 DNA: TGCAGTGCTAGCCCTCTGACTAGCGGGGGCGGACGGGATACGCAGTATTTT. This codes for CSASPLTSGGGRDTQYF. The rearrangement links TRBV20-1 to TRBJ2-3, with 12 nucleotides matching TRBD2. The germline V gene has CDR1 DFQATT and CDR2 SNEGSKA (reference sequence). V shed 3 bases and J 6 bases; nucleotides not matched to a gene: 13. This CDR3 comprises 17 residues.

The V gene is TRBV4-3, the J gene TRBJ1-2; D is possibly TRBD1 (6 bases). Germline CDR1 reads LGHNA; CDR2 reads YSLEER. This CDR3 comprises 18 residues. V lost 1 base and J lost 4, with 22 bases in between. CDR3 sequence reads: CASSQARGGKQGAYGYTF. CDR3 bases: TGCGCCAGCAGCCAAGCCCGAGGTGGGAAACAGGGTGCCTATGGCTACACCTTC.

The chain carries TRBV7-9 and TRBJ1-1, with D unresolved. V lost 1 base, J lost 10 bases, and 10 bases lay in between. CDR3 length equals 12 residues. The germline V gene encodes CDR1 SEHNR and CDR2 FQNEAQ (reference sequence). The CDR3 nucleotides read TGTGCCAGCAGCTTAGTGGGGAATGCAGCTTTCTTT. Amino acid sequence: CASSLVGNAAFF.

The rearrangement uses TRBV2 and TRBJ1-5, with D perhaps TRBD1 (5 bases). The CDR3 is made up of 15 amino acids. V lost 6 bases to trimming and J lost 0 bases, with 12 bases between them. Per germline, CDR1 SNHLY and CDR2 FYNNEI. The CDR3 sequence is CASSPEGDSNQPQHF. CDR3 bases: TGTGCCAGCAGCCCCGAAGGGGATAGCAATCAGCCCCAGCATTTT.

This clonotype appeared a few times. The chain couples TRBV18 to TRBJ2-1; 8 positions agree with TRBD2. CDR1 is KGHSH and CDR2 is LQKENI in the germline V gene. V lost 0 bases and J lost 9; bases outside the gene matches: 1. CDR3 length equals 13 residues. DNA for the CDR3: TGTGCCAGCTCACCACCTACTAGCGGTGAGCAGTTCTTC. Encoded protein: CASSPPTSGEQFF.

Only a few counts were recorded for this clonotype. V gene TRBV9 combines with J gene TRBJ1-6, with 8 bases aligning to TRBD1. CDR3 length: 16 amino acids. V trimming: 0 bases; J trimming: 8 bases; junction bases outside the gene matches: 7. The germline V gene has CDR1 SGDLS and CDR2 YYNGEE. For the CDR3, the DNA is TGTGCCAGCAGCGTAGATCCCGGGACAGGACATTCACCCCTCCACTTT. As protein: CASSVDPGTGHSPLHF.

This clonotype was observed many times. The V call is TRBV5-1, the J call TRBJ2-1; 11 bases are shared with TRBD2. The V and J ends lost 7 bases and 4 bases, in that order; junction bases with no gene match: 7. This CDR3 is built from 15 residues. The V gene's germline CDR1 is SGHRS and CDR2 YFSETQ. CDR3 residues: CASRIAGGSYNEQFF. As DNA, the CDR3 is TGCGCCAGCCGGATAGCGGGAGGGTCTTACAATGAGCAGTTCTTC. The full variable domain, rest sourced from reference TRBV5-1 and TRBJ2-1, is KAGVTQTPRYLIKTRGQQVTLSCSPISGHRSVSWYQQTPGQGLQFLFEYFSETQRNKGNFPGRFSGRQFSNSRSEMNVSTLELGDSALYLCASRIAGGSYNEQFFGPGTRLTVL.